This entry is about one T cell receptor (beta chain). The data were obtained in a study of blood T cell repertoires in COVID-19. Libraries were prepared by immunoSEQ multiplex PCR; TCRdb keeps only in-frame clonotypes and omits some of them. The data show 20,000 to 25,000 clones, around 67% seen once. Looked up from germline, CDR1 is WSHSY and CDR2 is SAAADI. V was clipped by 6 bases and J by 1 base; unmatched bases: 4. The CDR3 consists of 14 residues. The sequencing sample was made of peripheral blood. The chain carries TRBV10-2 and TRBJ2-7, with 9 bases fitting TRBD1. The TCR originated in a human donor in a cohort sampled during active or convalescent COVID-19. The CDR3 DNA reads TGCGCCAGCAGGACCGGGACAGGGTCCTACGAGCAGTACTTC. Residues: CASRTGTGSYEQYF.